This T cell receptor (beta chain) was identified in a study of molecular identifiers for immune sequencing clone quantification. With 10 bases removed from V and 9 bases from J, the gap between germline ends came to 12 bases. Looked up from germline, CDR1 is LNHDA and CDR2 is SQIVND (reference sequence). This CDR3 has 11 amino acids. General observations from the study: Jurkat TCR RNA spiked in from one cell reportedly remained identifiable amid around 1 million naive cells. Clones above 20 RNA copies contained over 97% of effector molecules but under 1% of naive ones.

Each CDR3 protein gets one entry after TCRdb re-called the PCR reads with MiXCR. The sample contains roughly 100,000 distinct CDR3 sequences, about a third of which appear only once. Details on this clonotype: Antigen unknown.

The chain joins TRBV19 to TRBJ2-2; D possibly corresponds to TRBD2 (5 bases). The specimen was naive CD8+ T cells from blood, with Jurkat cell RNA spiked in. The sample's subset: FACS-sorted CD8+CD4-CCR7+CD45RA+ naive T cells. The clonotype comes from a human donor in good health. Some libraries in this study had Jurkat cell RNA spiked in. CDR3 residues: CATNPGRELFF. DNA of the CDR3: TGTGCCACTAACCCCGGGAGGGAGCTGTTTTTT.